This entry describes one T cell receptor beta chain. The antigen is unknown. The sample is drawn from a study of early T cells in non-severe SARS-CoV-2 infection. Background on the study: The chains were unpaired, and the sequenced material was bulk RNA from unsorted whole blood. Regarding the study as a whole: Sequences matched to VDJdb favored anti-spike CD8 responses, while private and CD4 specificities were missed.

The V and J ends lost 4 bases and 7 bases, in that order; junction bases with no gene match: 10. The V gene's germline CDR1 is SGHVS and CDR2 FNYEAQ. This CDR3 contains 16 residues. cDNA molecules, individually, were tagged with unique molecular identifiers. TCRdb used MiXCR to reprocess the 5' RACE reads, holding one entry per CDR3 protein. The sample lists under 85,000 distinct CDR3 sequences; 13% to 15% were seen once. What was sequenced was whole blood. The V and J genes are TRBV7-6 and TRBJ1-6, with 7 nucleotides matching TRBD1. This clonotype was sampled from an adult who was a healthcare worker with PCR-confirmed SARS-CoV-2 infection or an uninfected control (not recorded which). CDR3 residues: CASSSLAGQLNSPLHF. Here the CDR3 DNA reads TGTGCCAGCAGCTCATTAGCGGGACAGCTAAATTCACCCCTCCACTTT.